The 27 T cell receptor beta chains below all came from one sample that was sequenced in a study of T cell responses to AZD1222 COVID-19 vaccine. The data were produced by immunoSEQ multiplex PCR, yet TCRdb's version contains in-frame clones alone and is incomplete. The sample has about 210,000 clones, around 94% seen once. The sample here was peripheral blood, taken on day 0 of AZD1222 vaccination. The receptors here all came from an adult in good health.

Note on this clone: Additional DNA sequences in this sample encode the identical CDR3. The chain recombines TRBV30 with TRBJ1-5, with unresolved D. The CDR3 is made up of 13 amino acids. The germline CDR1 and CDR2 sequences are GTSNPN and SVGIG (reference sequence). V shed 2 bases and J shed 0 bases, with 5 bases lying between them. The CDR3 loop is CAWSPDSNQPQHF. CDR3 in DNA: TGTGCCTGGAGTCCGGATAGCAATCAGCCCCAGCATTTT.

This CDR3 is CASLSSTNYGYTF. The DNA of the CDR3 is TGTGCCAGCCTTTCTTCAACTAACTATGGCTACACCTTC. The V call is TRBV7-3, the J call TRBJ1-2; D is uncertain. V was shortened by 8 bases and J by 0 bases, with 10 bases between the two germline ends. This CDR3 comprises 13 residues. Per germline, CDR1 SGHTA and CDR2 FQGTGA. Based on the CDR3 plus reference TRBV7-3 and TRBJ1-2, the full variable domain is GAGVSQTPSNKVTEKGKYVELRCDPISGHTALYWYRQSLGQGPEFLIYFQGTGAADDSGLPNDRFFAVRPEGSVSTLKIQRTERGDSAVYLCASLSSTNYGYTFGSGTRLTVV.

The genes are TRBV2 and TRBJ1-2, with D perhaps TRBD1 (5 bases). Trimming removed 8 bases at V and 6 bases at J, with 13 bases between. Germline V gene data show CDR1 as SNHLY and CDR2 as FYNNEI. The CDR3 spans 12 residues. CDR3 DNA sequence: TGTGCCAGCCCGGGGTCCAGGGATGGCTACACCTTC. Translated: CASPGSRDGYTF.

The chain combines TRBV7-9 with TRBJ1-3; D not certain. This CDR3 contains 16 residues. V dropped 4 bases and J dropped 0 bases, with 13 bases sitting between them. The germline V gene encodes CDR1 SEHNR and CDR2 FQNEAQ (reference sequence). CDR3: CASSSAGQYSGNTIYF. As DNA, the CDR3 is TGTGCCAGCAGCTCGGCGGGCCAATACTCTGGAAACACCATATATTTT. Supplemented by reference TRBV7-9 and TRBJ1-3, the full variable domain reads DTGVSQNPRHKITKRGQNVTFRCDPISEHNRLYWYRQTLGQGPEFLTYFQNEAQLEKSRLLSDRFSAERPKGSFSTLEIQRTEQGDSAMYLCASSSAGQYSGNTIYFGEGSWLTVV.

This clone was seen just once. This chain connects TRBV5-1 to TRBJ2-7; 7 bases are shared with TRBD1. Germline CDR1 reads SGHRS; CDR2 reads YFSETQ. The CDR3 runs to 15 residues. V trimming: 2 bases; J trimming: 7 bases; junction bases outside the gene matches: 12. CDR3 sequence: CASSFRTGDPTEQYF. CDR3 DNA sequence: TGCGCCAGCAGCTTCCGGACAGGAGACCCCACTGAGCAGTACTTC.

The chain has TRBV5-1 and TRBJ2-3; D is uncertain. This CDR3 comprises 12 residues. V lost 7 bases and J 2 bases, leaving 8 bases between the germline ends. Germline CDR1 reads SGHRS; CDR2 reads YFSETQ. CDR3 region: CASGSNTDTQYF. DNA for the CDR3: TGCGCCAGCGGCTCAAACACAGATACGCAGTATTTT.

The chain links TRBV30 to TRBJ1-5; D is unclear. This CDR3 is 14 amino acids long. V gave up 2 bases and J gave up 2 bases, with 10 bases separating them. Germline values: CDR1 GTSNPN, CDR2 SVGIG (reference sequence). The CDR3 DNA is TGTGCCTGGAGTAAAGAAGAAGGCAATCAGCCCCAGCATTTT. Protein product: CAWSKEEGNQPQHF.

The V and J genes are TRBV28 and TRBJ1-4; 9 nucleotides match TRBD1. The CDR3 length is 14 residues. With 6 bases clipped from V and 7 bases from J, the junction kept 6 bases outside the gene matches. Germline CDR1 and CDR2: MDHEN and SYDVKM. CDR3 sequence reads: CASSRDREGEKLFF. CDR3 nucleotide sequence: TGTGCCAGCAGCAGGGACAGGGAAGGTGAAAAACTGTTTTTT.

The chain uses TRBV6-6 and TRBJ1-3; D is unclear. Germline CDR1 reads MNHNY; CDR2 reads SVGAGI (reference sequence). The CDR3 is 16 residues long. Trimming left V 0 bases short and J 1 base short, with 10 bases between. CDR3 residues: CASSYSSNPSGNTIYF. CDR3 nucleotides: TGTGCCAGCAGTTACTCTTCCAACCCGTCTGGAAACACCATATATTTT.

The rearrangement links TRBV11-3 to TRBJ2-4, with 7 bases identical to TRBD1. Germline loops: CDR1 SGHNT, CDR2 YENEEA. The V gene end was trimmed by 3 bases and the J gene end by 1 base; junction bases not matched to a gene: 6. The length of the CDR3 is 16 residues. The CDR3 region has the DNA TGTGCCAGCAGCTTGGGCGAGGGGGCTGCCAAAAACATTCAGTACTTC. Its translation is CASSLGEGAAKNIQYF. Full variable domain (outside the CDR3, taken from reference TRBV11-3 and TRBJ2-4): EAGVVQSPRYKIIEKKQPVAFWCNPISGHNTLYWYLQNLGQGPELLIRYENEEAVDDSQLPKDRFSAERLKGVDSTLKIQPAELGDSAVYLCASSLGEGAAKNIQYFGAGTRLSVL.

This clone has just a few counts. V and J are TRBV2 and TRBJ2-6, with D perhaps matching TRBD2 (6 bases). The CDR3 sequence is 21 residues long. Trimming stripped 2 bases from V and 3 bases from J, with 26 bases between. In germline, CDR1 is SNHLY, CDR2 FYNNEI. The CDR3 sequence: CASSESGDLVDWFGGANVLTF. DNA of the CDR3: TGTGCCAGCAGTGAATCGGGGGACCTGGTGGATTGGTTTGGTGGGGCCAACGTCCTGACTTTC.

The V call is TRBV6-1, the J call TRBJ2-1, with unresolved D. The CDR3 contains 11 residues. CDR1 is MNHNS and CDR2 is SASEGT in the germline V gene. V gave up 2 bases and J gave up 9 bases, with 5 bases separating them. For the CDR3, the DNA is TGTGCCAGCAGTGAATTTACTGAGCAGTTCTTC. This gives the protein CASSEFTEQFF.

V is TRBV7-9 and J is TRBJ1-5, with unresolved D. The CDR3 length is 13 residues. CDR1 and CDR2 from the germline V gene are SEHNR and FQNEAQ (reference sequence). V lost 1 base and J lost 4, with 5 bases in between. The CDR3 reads CASSLGPNQPQHF. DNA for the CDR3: TGTGCCAGCAGCTTAGGCCCAAATCAGCCCCAGCATTTT.

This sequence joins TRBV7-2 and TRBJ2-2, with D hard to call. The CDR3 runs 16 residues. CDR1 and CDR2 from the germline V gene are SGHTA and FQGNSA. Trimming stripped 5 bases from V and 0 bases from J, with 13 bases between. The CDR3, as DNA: TGTGCCAGCAGCCTTCGGACCCACGCGAACACCGGGGAGCTGTTTTTT. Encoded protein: CASSLRTHANTGELFF. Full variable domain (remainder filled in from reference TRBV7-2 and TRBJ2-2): GAGVSQSPSNKVTEKGKDVELRCDPISGHTALYWYRQSLGQGLEFLIYFQGNSAPDKSGLPSDRFSAERTGGSVSTLTIQRTQQEDSAVYLCASSLRTHANTGELFFGEGSRLTVL.

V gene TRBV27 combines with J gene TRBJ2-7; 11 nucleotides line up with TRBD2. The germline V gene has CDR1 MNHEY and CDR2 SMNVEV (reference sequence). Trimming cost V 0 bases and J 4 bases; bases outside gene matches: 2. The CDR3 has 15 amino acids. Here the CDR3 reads CASSLSTSGDYEQYF. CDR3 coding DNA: TGTGCCAGCAGTTTATCGACTAGCGGGGATTACGAGCAGTACTTC.

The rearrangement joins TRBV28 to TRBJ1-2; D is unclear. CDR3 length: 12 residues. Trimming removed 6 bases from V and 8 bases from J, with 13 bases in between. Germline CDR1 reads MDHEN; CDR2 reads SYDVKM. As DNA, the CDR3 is TGTGCCAGCAGCCTCTATCCTGGGGGCTACACCTTC. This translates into CASSLYPGGYTF.

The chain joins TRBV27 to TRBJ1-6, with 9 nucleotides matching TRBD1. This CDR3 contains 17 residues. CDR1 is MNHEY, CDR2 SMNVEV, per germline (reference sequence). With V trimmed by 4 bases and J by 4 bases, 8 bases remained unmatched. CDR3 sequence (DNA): TGTGCCAGCAGTTCCGTCCCGGGACAGGGATATAATTCACCCCTCCACTTT. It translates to CASSSVPGQGYNSPLHF.

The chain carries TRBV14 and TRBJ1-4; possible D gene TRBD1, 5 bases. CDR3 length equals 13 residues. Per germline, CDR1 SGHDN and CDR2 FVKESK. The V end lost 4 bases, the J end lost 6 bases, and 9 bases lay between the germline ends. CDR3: CASSPQGYEKLFF. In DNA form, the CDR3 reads TGTGCCAGCAGCCCCCAGGGTTATGAAAAACTGTTTTTT.

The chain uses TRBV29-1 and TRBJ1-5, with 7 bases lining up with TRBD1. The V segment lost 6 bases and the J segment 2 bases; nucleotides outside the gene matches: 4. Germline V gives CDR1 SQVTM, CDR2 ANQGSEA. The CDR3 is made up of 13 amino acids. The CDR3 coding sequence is TGCAGCGTCTTTACAGGGGGCAATCAGCCCCAGCATTTT. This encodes CSVFTGGNQPQHF. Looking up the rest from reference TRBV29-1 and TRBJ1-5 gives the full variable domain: SAVISQKPSRDICQRGTSLTIQCQVDSQVTMMFWYRQQPGQSLTLIATANQGSEATYESGFVIDKFPISRPNLTFSTLTVSNMSPEDSSIYLCSVFTGGNQPQHFGDGTRLSIL.

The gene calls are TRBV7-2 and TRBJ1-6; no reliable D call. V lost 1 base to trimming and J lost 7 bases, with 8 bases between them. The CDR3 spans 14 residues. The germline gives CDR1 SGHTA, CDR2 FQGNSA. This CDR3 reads CASSLELVNSPLHF. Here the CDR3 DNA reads TGTGCCAGCAGCTTAGAGCTAGTAAATTCACCCCTCCACTTT.

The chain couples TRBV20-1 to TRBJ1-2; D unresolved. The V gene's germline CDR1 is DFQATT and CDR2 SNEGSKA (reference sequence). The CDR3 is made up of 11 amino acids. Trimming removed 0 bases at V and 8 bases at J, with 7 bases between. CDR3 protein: CSARENRGYTF. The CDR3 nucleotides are TGCAGTGCTAGAGAAAACCGCGGCTACACCTTC.

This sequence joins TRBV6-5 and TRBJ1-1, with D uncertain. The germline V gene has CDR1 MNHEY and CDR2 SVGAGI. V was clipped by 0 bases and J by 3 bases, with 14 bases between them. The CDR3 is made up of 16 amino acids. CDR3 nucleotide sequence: TGTGCCAGCAGTTACTCGATGAGAGGGTTGGACACTGAAGCTTTCTTT. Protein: CASSYSMRGLDTEAFF.

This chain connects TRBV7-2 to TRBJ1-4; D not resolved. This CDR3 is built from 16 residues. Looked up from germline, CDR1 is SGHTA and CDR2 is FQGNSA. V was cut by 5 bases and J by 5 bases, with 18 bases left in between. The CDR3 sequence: CASSLPTSRSNEKLFF. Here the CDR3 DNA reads TGTGCCAGCAGCCTACCCACCAGTAGGAGCAATGAAAAACTGTTTTTT.

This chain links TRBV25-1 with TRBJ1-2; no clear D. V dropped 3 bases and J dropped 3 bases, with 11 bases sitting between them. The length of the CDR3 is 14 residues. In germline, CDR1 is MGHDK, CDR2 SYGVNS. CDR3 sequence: CASSDPRRYYGYTF. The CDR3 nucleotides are TGTGCCAGCAGTGACCCAAGGAGGTACTATGGCTACACCTTC.

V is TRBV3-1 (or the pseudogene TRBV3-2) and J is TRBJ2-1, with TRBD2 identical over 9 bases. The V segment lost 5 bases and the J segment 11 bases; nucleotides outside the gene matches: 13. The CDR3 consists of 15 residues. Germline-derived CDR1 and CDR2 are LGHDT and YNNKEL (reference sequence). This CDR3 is CASSGGSSGGLQQFF. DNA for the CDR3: TGTGCCAGCAGCGGTGGGAGTAGCGGGGGCCTACAGCAGTTCTTC.

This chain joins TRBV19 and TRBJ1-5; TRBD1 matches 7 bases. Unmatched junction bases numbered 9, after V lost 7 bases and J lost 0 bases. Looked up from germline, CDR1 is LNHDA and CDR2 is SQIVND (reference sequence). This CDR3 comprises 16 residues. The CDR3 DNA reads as TGTGCCAGTAAGCCGGGACAGCTGTATAGCAATCAGCCCCAGCATTTT. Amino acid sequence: CASKPGQLYSNQPQHF.

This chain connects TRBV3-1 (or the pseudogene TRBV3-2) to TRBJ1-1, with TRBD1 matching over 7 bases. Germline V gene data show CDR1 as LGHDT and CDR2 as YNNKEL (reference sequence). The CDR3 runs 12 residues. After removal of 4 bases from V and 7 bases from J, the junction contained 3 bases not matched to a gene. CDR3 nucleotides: TGTGCCAGCAGCCCAAGGGGGCTTGAAGCTTTCTTT. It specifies CASSPRGLEAFF.